The 10 T cell receptor beta chains in this list originate from one sample, sequenced in a study of blood T cells in healthy people across ages (dated by TCRdb to the mid-2010s). Library prep was done by 5' RACE. A second PCR of about 7 to 12 cycles was run with a J-beta primer mix and a sample-barcoded 5' primer. TCRdb reanalyzed the raw reads on its own, using fastp at Q25 for trimming and MiXCR for clone calling, and kept in-frame beta chains. Merged by CDR3 protein, the rows form single entries marked with the most common genes and DNA. The sample table records fewer than 2,000,000 distinct CDR3 sequences; 35% to 50% of these occur just once. Jointly, the top ten make up 23% of the sample. Material: blood. The receptors originated from a human donor in good health.

The chain is built from TRBV7-2 and TRBJ2-5, with 7 bases fitting TRBD2. After removal of 3 bases from V and 4 bases from J, the junction contained 11 bases not matched to a gene. The germline V gene encodes CDR1 SGHTA and CDR2 FQGNSA. The CDR3 runs to 16 residues. The CDR3 DNA follows: TGTGCCAGCAGCTTGTCGGGGGGAGGGCTCAGAGAGACCCAGTACTTC. It translates to CASSLSGGGLRETQYF.

This clonotype was observed a handful of times. The chain has TRBV5-1 and TRBJ2-6; weak D call: TRBD1 (5 bases). Germline V gives CDR1 SGHRS, CDR2 YFSETQ. The CDR3 is 17 residues long. V dropped 5 bases and J dropped 3 bases, with 18 bases sitting between them. This CDR3 is CASSLTAGQGGANVLTF. For the CDR3, the DNA is TGCGCCAGCAGTCTTACGGCCGGACAAGGTGGGGCCAACGTCCTGACTTTC.

The chain couples TRBV29-1 to TRBJ2-5; D remains unclear. Germline CDR1 and CDR2: SQVTM and ANQGSEA. V was pared by 2 bases and J by 7 bases, with 11 bases between. The CDR3 is 12 residues long. The CDR3 coding sequence is TGCAGCGTTGAACTTGCGGCTGGGACCCAGTACTTC. Its protein product is CSVELAAGTQYF.

The chain joins TRBV9 to TRBJ2-3, with 9 nucleotides matching TRBD1. The germline V gene encodes CDR1 SGDLS and CDR2 YYNGEE. The length of the CDR3 is 17 residues. The trim removed 1 base at V and 6 bases at J, leaving 12 bases unmatched. The CDR3 region has the DNA TGTGCCAGCAGCGTAAGACCCCCGGGACAGGGAGGGGATACGCAGTATTTT. Its protein is CASSVRPPGQGGDTQYF.

A few counts support this clonotype. This rearrangement joins TRBV5-1 to TRBJ1-2; 8 bases map to TRBD1. CDR1 and CDR2 from the germline V gene are SGHRS and YFSETQ. J gave up 6 bases and V 0 bases, and 4 bases lay outside the gene matches. The CDR3 consists of 14 residues. The CDR3 sequence is CASSLDRGFDGYTF. The CDR3 bases are TGCGCCAGCAGCTTGGACAGGGGGTTCGATGGCTACACCTTC.

V is TRBV6-2 or TRBV6-3 and J is TRBJ2-4; weak D call: TRBD1 (5 bases). Germline lookup yields CDR1 MNHEY and CDR2 SVGEGT. The CDR3 has 14 residues. Trimming cost V 0 bases and J 8 bases, with 11 bases left between them. The CDR3 nucleotides are TGTGCCAGCAGTTACTCAGGGGTTATGGACATTCAGTACTTC. Amino acids: CASSYSGVMDIQYF.

This clonotype was seen at least ten times. The chain uses TRBV7-8 and TRBJ2-3, with 8 bases that match TRBD2. The ends lost 5 bases at V and 4 bases at J; junction bases unmatched: 5. There are 14 residues in the CDR3. Germline assignment: CDR1 SGHVS and CDR2 FQNEAQ. Here the CDR3 DNA reads TGTGCCAGCAGCCCCAGCGGGGGTTCAGATACGCAGTATTTT. It translates to CASSPSGGSDTQYF. Based on the CDR3 plus reference TRBV7-8 and TRBJ2-3, the full variable domain is GAGVSQSPRYKVAKRGQDVALRCDPISGHVSLFWYQQALGQGPEFLTYFQNEAQLDKSGLPSDRFFAERPEGSVSTLKIQRTQQEDSAVYLCASSPSGGSDTQYFGPGTRLTVL.

The chain recombines TRBV29-1 with TRBJ1-4, with D maybe TRBD1 (5 bases). From germline, CDR1 is SQVTM and CDR2 ANQGSEA. Trimming removed 4 bases from V and 3 bases from J, with 27 bases in between. This CDR3 has 19 residues. In DNA, the CDR3 is TGCAGCGTTGGTCTACCCCACCCAACCCGAGACAGTGCTAATGAAAAACTGTTTTTT. This encodes CSVGLPHPTRDSANEKLFF. The variable domain in full, completed from reference TRBV29-1 and TRBJ1-4, reads SAVISQKPSRDICQRGTSLTIQCQVDSQVTMMFWYRQQPGQSLTLIATANQGSEATYESGFVIDKFPISRPNLTFSTLTVSNMSPEDSSIYLCSVGLPHPTRDSANEKLFFGSGTQLSVL.

J is TRBJ1-2 and V is TRBV20-1; D perhaps matches TRBD1 (5 bases). The CDR3 runs to 13 residues. The ends were cut back, 7 bases at V and 5 bases at J, with 17 bases in the middle. Germline CDR1 DFQATT, CDR2 SNEGSKA (reference sequence). The CDR3 sequence: CSVRGGARYGYTF. The CDR3 DNA sequence: TGCAGTGTAAGAGGAGGGGCCCGTTATGGCTACACCTTC.

The genes are TRBV7-9 and TRBJ2-3; D is unclear. Germline V gene data show CDR1 as SEHNR and CDR2 as FQNEAQ (reference sequence). Trimming shortened V by 2 bases and J by 6 bases, and 21 bases separated the two germline ends. The CDR3 contains 17 residues. CDR3 in DNA: TGTGCCAGCAGCTTAAAAAGTCCTCTAGGGTTTGGGGATACGCAGTATTTT. Amino acid sequence: CASSLKSPLGFGDTQYF.